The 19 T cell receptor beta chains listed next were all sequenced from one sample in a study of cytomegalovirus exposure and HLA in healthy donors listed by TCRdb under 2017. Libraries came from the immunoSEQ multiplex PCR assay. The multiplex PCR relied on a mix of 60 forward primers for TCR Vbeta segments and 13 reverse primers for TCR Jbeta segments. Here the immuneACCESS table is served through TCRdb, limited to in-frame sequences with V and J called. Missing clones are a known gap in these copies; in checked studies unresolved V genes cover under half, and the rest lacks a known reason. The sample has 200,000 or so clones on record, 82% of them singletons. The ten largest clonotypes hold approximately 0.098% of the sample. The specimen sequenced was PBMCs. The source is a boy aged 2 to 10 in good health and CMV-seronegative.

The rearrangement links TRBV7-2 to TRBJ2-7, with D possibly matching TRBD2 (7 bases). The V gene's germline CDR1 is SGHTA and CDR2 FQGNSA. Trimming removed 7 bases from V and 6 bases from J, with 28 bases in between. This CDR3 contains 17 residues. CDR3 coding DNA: TGTGCCAGCAAACCTAGGGGGGGACGACAGGCTGAGGGCGAGCAGTACTTC. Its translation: CASKPRGGRQAEGEQYF.

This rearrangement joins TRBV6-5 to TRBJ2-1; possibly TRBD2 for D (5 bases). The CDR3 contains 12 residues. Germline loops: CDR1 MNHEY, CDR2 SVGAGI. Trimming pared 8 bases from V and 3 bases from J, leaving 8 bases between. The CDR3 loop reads CASGLVYNEQFF. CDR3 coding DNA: TGTGCCAGCGGACTTGTCTACAATGAGCAGTTCTTC.

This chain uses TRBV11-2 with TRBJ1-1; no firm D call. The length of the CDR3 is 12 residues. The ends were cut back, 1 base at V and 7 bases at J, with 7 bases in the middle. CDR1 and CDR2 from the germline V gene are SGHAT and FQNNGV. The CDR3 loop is CASSLAPYEAFF. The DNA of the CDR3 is TGTGCCAGCAGCTTAGCACCCTATGAAGCTTTCTTT.

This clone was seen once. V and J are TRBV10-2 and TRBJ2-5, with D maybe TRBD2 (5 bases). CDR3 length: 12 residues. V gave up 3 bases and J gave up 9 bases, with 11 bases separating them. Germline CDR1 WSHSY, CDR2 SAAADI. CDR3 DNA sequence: TGCGCCAGCAGTGAATCTAGCCTCTCCCAGTACTTC. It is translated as CASSESSLSQYF.

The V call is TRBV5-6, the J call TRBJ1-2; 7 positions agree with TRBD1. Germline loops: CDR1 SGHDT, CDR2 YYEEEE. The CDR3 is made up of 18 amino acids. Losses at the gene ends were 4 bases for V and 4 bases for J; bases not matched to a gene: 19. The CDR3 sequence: CASSLKLELYRGSYGYTF. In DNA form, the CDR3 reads TGTGCCAGCAGCCTCAAGCTTGAGTTGTACAGGGGATCCTATGGCTACACCTTC.

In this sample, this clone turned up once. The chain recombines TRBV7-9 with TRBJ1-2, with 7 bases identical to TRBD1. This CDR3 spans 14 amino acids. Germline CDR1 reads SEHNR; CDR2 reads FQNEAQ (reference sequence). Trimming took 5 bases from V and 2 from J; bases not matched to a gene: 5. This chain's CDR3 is CASSPPTGNYGYTF. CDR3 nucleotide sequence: TGTGCCAGCAGCCCCCCGACAGGGAACTATGGCTACACCTTC.

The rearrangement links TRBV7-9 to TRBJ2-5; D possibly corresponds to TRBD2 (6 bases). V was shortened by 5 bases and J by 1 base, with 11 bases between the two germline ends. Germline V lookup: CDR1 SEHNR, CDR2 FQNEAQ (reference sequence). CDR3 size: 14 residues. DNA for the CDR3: TGTGCCAGCAGCCTGCCCGGGAGCCAAGAGACCCAGTACTTC. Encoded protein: CASSLPGSQETQYF. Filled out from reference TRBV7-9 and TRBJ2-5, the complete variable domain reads DTGVSQNPRHKITKRGQNVTFRCDPISEHNRLYWYRQTLGQGPEFLTYFQNEAQLEKSRLLSDRFSAERPKGSFSTLEIQRTEQGDSAMYLCASSLPGSQETQYFGPGTRLLVL.

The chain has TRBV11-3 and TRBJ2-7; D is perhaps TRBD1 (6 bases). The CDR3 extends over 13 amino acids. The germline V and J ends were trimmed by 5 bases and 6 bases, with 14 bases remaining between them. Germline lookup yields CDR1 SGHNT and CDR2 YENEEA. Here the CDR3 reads CASSPVRGGEQYF. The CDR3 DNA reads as TGTGCCAGCAGCCCGGTAAGAGGGGGCGAGCAGTACTTC.

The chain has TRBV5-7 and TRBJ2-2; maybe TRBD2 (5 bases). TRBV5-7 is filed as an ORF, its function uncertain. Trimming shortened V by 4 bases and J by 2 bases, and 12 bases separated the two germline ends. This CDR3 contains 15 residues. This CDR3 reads CASSVWETNTGELFF. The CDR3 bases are TGTGCCAGCAGCGTCTGGGAGACTAACACCGGGGAGCTGTTTTTT.

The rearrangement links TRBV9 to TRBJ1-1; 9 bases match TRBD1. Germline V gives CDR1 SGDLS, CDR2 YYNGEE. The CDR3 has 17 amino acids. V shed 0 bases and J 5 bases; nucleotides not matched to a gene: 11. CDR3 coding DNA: TGTGCCAGCAGCGTAGGGACAGGGGTTAATGGGGTGACTGAAGCTTTCTTT. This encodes CASSVGTGVNGVTEAFF.

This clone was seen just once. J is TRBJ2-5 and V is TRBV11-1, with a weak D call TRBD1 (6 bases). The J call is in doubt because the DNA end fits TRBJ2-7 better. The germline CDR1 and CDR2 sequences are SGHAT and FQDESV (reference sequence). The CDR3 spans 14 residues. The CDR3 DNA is TGTGCCAGCAGCTCCCGGGACACTCAACACGAGCAGTACTTC. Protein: CASSSRDTQHEQYF.

The DNA of the CDR3 is TGTGCCATTACAGGGGTAGGAGTGGCCTACAATGAGCAGTTCTTC. Translating gives CAITGVGVAYNEQFF. The chain employs TRBV5-4 and TRBJ2-1, with 7 bases matching TRBD1. The V and J ends lost 9 bases and 2 bases, in that order; junction bases with no gene match: 11. Germline CDR1 SGHNT, CDR2 YYREEE (reference sequence). The CDR3 is made up of 15 amino acids.

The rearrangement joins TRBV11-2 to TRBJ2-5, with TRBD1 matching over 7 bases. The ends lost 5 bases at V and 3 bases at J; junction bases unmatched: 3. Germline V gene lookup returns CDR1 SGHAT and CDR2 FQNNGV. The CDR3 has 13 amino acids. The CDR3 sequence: CASSTDREETQYF. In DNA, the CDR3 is TGTGCCAGCAGCACAGACAGGGAAGAGACCCAGTACTTC.

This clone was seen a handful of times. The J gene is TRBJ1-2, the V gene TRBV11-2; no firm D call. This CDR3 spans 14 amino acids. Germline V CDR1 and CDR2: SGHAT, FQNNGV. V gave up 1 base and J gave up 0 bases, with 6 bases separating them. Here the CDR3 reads CASSLGSTNYGYTF. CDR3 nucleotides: TGTGCCAGCAGCTTAGGTAGCACTAACTATGGCTACACCTTC. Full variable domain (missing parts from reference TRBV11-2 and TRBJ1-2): EAGVAQSPRYKIIEKRQSVAFWCNPISGHATLYWYQQILGQGPKLLIQFQNNGVVDDSQLPKDRFSAERLKGVDSTLKIQPAKLEDSAVYLCASSLGSTNYGYTFGSGTRLTVV.

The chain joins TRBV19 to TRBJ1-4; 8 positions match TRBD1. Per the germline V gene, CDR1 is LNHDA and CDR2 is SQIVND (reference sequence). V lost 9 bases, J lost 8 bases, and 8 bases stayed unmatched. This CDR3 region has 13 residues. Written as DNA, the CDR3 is TGTGCCAGGATGGACAGGGTTTGGGAAAAACTGTTTTTT. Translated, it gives CARMDRVWEKLFF.

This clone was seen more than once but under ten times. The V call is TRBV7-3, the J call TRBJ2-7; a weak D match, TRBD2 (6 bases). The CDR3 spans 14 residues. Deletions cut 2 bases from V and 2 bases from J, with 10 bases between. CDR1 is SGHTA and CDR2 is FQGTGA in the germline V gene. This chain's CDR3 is CASSLGGTPYEQYF. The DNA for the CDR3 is TGTGCCAGCAGCTTAGGGGGGACTCCCTACGAGCAGTACTTC.

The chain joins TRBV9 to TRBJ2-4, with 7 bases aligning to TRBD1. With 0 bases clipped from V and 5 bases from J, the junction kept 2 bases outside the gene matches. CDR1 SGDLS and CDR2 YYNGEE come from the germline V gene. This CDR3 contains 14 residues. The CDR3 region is CASSVEDRENIQYF. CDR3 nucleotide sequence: TGTGCCAGCAGCGTAGAAGACAGGGAAAACATTCAGTACTTC.

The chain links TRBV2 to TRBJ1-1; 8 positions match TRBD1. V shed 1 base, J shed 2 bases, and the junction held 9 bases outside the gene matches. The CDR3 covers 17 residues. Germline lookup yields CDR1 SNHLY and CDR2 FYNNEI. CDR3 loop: CASSEVGQDLDNTEAFF. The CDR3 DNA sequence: TGTGCCAGCAGTGAAGTGGGACAGGACCTCGACAACACTGAAGCTTTCTTT.

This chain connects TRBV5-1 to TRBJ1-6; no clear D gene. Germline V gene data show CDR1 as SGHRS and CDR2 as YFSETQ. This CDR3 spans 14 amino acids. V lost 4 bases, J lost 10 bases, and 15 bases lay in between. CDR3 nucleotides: TGCGCCAGCAGCCCGGGAGAGGGTGGGTCACCCCTCCACTTT. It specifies CASSPGEGGSPLHF.